This is a list of T cell receptor beta chains from one sample in a study of shared clonotypes between healthy human individuals. Only in-frame clones appear in the TCRdb table, and some are missing; sequencing was by immunoSEQ multiplex PCR. This sample carries roughly 2,500,000 clones, roughly 93% of them seen once, and the ten largest clones take approximately 0.35%. The sequenced sample was naive CD4+ T cells from PBMCs. The receptors here all came from a man aged 18 to 30 in good health. Some clones in this sample may be carry-over from other donors' samples. The CDR3 runs from the conserved cysteine through the conserved F or W. A D gene is named only where the DNA matches it firmly. Where a row states a size, it is once, few, many or the class of an expanded clone; other rows omit it.

d_gene	v_gene	abundance	j_gene	CDR3nt	CDR3aa
-	TRBV2	-	TRBJ2-1	TGTGCCAGCAGTCCATGGGGACCCGACAATGAGCAGTTCTTC	CASSPWGPDNEQFF
TRBD2	TRBV9	-	TRBJ2-7	TGTGCCAGCAGCGTAGCCTGGGGGACTAGCGGGAGCCGTACCTACGAGCAGTACTTC	CASSVAWGTSGSRTYEQYF
TRBD1	TRBV9	-	TRBJ1-2	TGTGCCAGCAACCCGGACAGGCCCCACATAGGGGGCTACACCTTC	CASNPDRPHIGGYTF
TRBD1	TRBV5-1	-	TRBJ1-1	TGCGCCAGCAGCCAGGGACAGGGCGGCACTGAAGCTTTCTTT	CASSQGQGGTEAFF
TRBD2	TRBV5-4	-	TRBJ2-1	TGTGCCAGCAGCAGACCGGGACTAGGGACGGGTGAGCAGTTCTTC	CASSRPGLGTGEQFF
TRBD1	TRBV29-1	-	TRBJ1-1	TGCAGCGTACGACAGGGAAGTAACACTGAAGCTTTCTTT	CSVRQGSNTEAFF
TRBD1	TRBV28	-	TRBJ2-7	TGTGCCAGCAGCTCCGGACAGGGGGTCTACGAGCAGTACTTC	CASSSGQGVYEQYF
-	TRBV5-1	-	TRBJ2-7	TGCGCCAGCAGCTTGCAGGGGTACTACGAGCAGTACTTC	CASSLQGYYEQYF
-	TRBV5-8	-	TRBJ2-1	TGTGCCAGCAGCAGGAGGGGCGGAGCTGGGTCCTACAATGAGCAGTTCTTC	CASSRRGGAGSYNEQFF
TRBD2	TRBV9	once	TRBJ2-3	TGTGCCAGCAGTGGACTAGCGGGAGTTGCAGATACGCAGTATTTT	CASSGLAGVADTQYF
TRBD1	TRBV10-3	once	TRBJ2-7	TGTGCCATCAGTGCACAGGGGGACGAGCAGTACTTC	CAISAQGDEQYF
-	TRBV19	-	TRBJ2-3	TGTGCCAGTAGTACCCCCGGGACGGATACGCAGTATTTT	CASSTPGTDTQYF
TRBD1	TRBV19	once	TRBJ1-1	TGTGCCAGTCTTAAAGGGGGCAGTGGCACTGAAGCTTTCTTT	CASLKGGSGTEAFF
-	TRBV29-1	few	TRBJ2-5	TGCAGCGTTGTCTTACGATTCCAAGAGACCCAGTACTTC	CSVVLRFQETQYF
-	TRBV28	-	TRBJ1-3	TGTGCCAGCCGGGACGGATACTCTGGAAACACCATATATTTT	CASRDGYSGNTIYF
-	TRBV19	-	TRBJ1-1	TGTGCCAGTACCCCACTCCTTAACACTGAAGCTTTCTTT	CASTPLLNTEAFF
-	TRBV5-6	-	TRBJ2-3	TGTGCCAGCAGCCCGACACGGGGCAGCACAGATACGCAGTATTTT	CASSPTRGSTDTQYF
-	TRBV7-8	-	TRBJ1-3	TGTGCCAGCAGCTTAGCAGTATACTCTGGAAACACCATATATTTT	CASSLAVYSGNTIYF
-	TRBV10-2	-	TRBJ2-2	TGCGCCAGCAGTGAGTCGGGGAACACCGGGGAGCTGTTTTTT	CASSESGNTGELFF
TRBD1	TRBV5-4	-	TRBJ1-4	TGTGCCAGCAGCTCTCCGGGACAGGGGAAGGAAAAACTGTTTTTT	CASSSPGQGKEKLFF
-	TRBV7-2	-	TRBJ1-5	TGTGCCAGCAGCTTAGCAGGGGTTTATCAGCCCCAGCATTTT	CASSLAGVYQPQHF
TRBD1	TRBV10-1	-	TRBJ2-7	TGCGCCAGCAGGGACTGTGGGACAGGAACCGGCGGTCCGTACTTC	CASRDCGTGTGGPYF
-	TRBV28	-	TRBJ2-2	TGTGCCAGCAGCCCTATCAAAACAGGCTTCGCGAACACCGGGGAGCTGTTTTTT	CASSPIKTGFANTGELFF
-	TRBV18	-	TRBJ2-7	TGTGCCAGCTCACCATACAGGGAAGCCTACGAGCAGTACTTC	CASSPYREAYEQYF
TRBD1	TRBV4-2	-	TRBJ1-2	TGTGCCAGCAGCCCCGCCGAAGGGGGCGCGAGGGGCTACACCTTC	CASSPAEGGARGYTF
-	TRBV7-9	-	TRBJ2-7	TGTGCCAGCAGCTTGGCGGGGACCTTCTCCTACGAGCAGTACTTC	CASSLAGTFSYEQYF
TRBD1	TRBV4-1	once	TRBJ2-7	TGCGCCAGCAGCCAGCCACCGATGACAGGGATCTACGAGCAGTACTTC	CASSQPPMTGIYEQYF